The 22 T cell receptor beta chains below were found in one sample sequenced in a study of T-cell reconstitution after alpha-beta-depleted transplantation in children. TCRbeta library preparation incorporated unique molecular identifiers. TCRdb reanalysed the PCR reads using MiXCR and keeps one entry per CDR3 protein. This sample carries hundreds of thousands of distinct CDR3 sequences, under 15% of them seen once, and the ten largest clones take 0.79%. Sample: PBMCs, taken before TCRalphabeta/CD19-depleted stem cell transplant. The receptors shown here come from a girl aged 2 to 10 with congenital amegakaryocytic thrombocytopenia, due to receive a stem cell transplant.

This chain connects TRBV20-1 to TRBJ2-1; D perhaps matches TRBD2 (5 bases). CDR1 is DFQATT, CDR2 SNEGSKA, per germline (reference sequence). The CDR3 consists of 16 residues. V dropped 3 bases and J dropped 0 bases, with 15 bases sitting between them. This chain's CDR3 is CSARPLLVRSYNEQFF. Written as DNA, the CDR3 is TGCAGTGCTAGGCCTTTACTAGTACGCTCCTACAATGAGCAGTTCTTC.

This clonotype was counted many times. The V call is TRBV5-1, the J call TRBJ2-7, with D unresolved. CDR3 length: 15 residues. Trimming took off 0 bases at V and 2 bases at J, with 12 bases between the two ends. Germline V gives CDR1 SGHRS, CDR2 YFSETQ. The DNA of the CDR3 is TGCGCCAGCAGCTTGGGTGGGTCTCCCACCTACGAGCAGTACTTC. Translating gives CASSLGGSPTYEQYF. Using reference TRBV5-1 and TRBJ2-7 for the parts outside the CDR3, the full variable domain is KAGVTQTPRYLIKTRGQQVTLSCSPISGHRSVSWYQQTPGQGLQFLFEYFSETQRNKGNFPGRFSGRQFSNSRSEMNVSTLELGDSALYLCASSLGGSPTYEQYFGPGTRLTVT.

This clonotype occurred many times. The chain couples TRBV5-1 to TRBJ2-3; no definite D call. The CDR3 extends over 12 amino acids. The germline CDR1 and CDR2 sequences are SGHRS and YFSETQ. Trimming removed 1 base from V and 5 bases from J, with 5 bases in between. CDR3 in DNA: TGCGCCAGCAGCTTGAGAGGAGATACGCAGTATTTT. Protein product: CASSLRGDTQYF.

This clonotype was detected many times. The genes are TRBV14 and TRBJ2-7; possible D gene TRBD1, 6 bases. CDR3 size: 16 residues. The ends were cut back, 1 base at V and 0 bases at J, with 13 bases in the middle. Per the germline V gene, CDR1 is SGHDN and CDR2 is FVKESK. CDR3 protein: CASSQVTGKSSYEQYF. Here the CDR3 DNA reads TGTGCCAGCAGCCAAGTTACAGGGAAGAGCTCCTACGAGCAGTACTTC.

This chain uses TRBV7-9 with TRBJ2-7; D not certain. This CDR3 comprises 11 residues. The V end lost 4 bases, the J end lost 6 bases, and 7 bases lay between the germline ends. Germline-derived CDR1 and CDR2 are SEHNR and FQNEAQ (reference sequence). CDR3 loop: CASSSGREQYF. DNA for the CDR3: TGTGCCAGCAGCTCAGGCCGCGAGCAGTACTTC.

This clonotype came up many times. The junction does not match germline at one end; this may be a read error. The chain is built from TRBV5-1 and TRBJ1-1; 7 nucleotides match TRBD1. CDR3 length: 13 residues. From germline, CDR1 is SGHRS and CDR2 YFSETQ. DNA for the CDR3: TGTGCCAGCAGCTTCCAGGGGGACACTGAAGCTTTCTTT. It translates to CASSFQGDTEAFF.

This clonotype was observed a handful of times. One end of the junction varies from germline; a read error may be responsible. This rearrangement joins TRBV25-1 to TRBJ2-4; a weak D match, TRBD1 (5 bases). From germline, CDR1 is MGHDK and CDR2 SYGVNS. The CDR3 loop spans 12 amino acids. CDR3 residues: CASSPGLPRSHF. The CDR3 nucleotides are TGTGCCAGCAGCCCAGGGCTCCCCCGCTCGCACTTC. Complete variable domain (other parts from reference TRBV25-1 and TRBJ2-4): EADIYQTPRYLVIGTGKKITLECSQTMGHDKMYWYQQDPGMELHLIHYSYGVNSTEKGDLSSESTVSRIRTEHFPLTLESARPSHTSQYLCASSPGLPRSHFGAGTRLSVL.

CDR3 region: CASSPSRGTVNPEQYF. The CDR3, as DNA: TGTGCCAGCTCACCATCCCGTGGTACAGTAAATCCCGAGCAGTACTTC. This chain links TRBV18 with TRBJ2-7; D uncertain. The CDR3 covers 16 residues. Trimming pared 2 bases from V and 6 bases from J, leaving 20 bases between. CDR1 and CDR2 (germline): KGHSH, LQKENI. Full variable domain (missing parts from reference TRBV18 and TRBJ2-7): NAGVMQNPRHLVRRRGQEARLRCSPMKGHSHVYWYRQLPEEGLKFMVYLQKENIIDESGMPKERFSAEFPKEGPSILRIQQVVRGDSAAYFCASSPSRGTVNPEQYFGPGTRLTVT.

Ten or more counts support this clonotype. This chain links TRBV12-3 or TRBV12-4 with TRBJ2-7; the D gene is possibly TRBD1 (7 bases). This CDR3 has 13 amino acids. V was clipped by 5 bases and J by 7 bases, with 15 bases between them. The CDR3 sequence is CASSKRQGGEQYF. DNA of the CDR3: TGTGCCAGCAGTAAGCGACAGGGAGGAGAGCAGTACTTC.

This clonotype turned up a few times. The gene calls are TRBV28 and TRBJ2-5, with D perhaps TRBD2 (6 bases). The CDR3 loop spans 13 amino acids. Trimming removed 5 bases at V and 5 bases at J, with 12 bases between. CDR1 is MDHEN and CDR2 is SYDVKM in the germline V gene. In DNA form, the CDR3 reads TGTGCCAGCAGTCAAGCGGGTCCGGAGACCCAGTACTTC. Translated, it gives CASSQAGPETQYF.

Note on this clonotype: A much larger clonotype is one base distant, so this may be a read error. The J gene is TRBJ2-3, the V gene TRBV5-1; D not resolved. Trimming pared 7 bases from V and 3 bases from J, leaving 21 bases between. There are 16 residues in the CDR3. Looked up from germline, CDR1 is SGHRS and CDR2 is YFSETQ. This CDR3 reads CASALGASKATDTQYF. Here the CDR3 DNA reads TGCGCCAGCGCCTTGGGTGCGAGTAAAGCGACAGATACGCAGTATTTT. Full variable domain (outside the CDR3, taken from reference TRBV5-1 and TRBJ2-3): KAGVTQTPRYLIKTRGQQVTLSCSPISGHRSVSWYQQTPGQGLQFLFEYFSETQRNKGNFPGRFSGRQFSNSRSEMNVSTLELGDSALYLCASALGASKATDTQYFGPGTRLTVL.

The chain has TRBV28 and TRBJ2-3; 7 nucleotides line up with TRBD1. The CDR3 sequence is 13 residues long. CDR1 and CDR2 from the germline V gene are MDHEN and SYDVKM. J gave up 6 bases and V 6 bases, and 6 bases lay outside the gene matches. The CDR3 loop reads CASSYDRVDTQYF. CDR3 sequence (DNA): TGTGCCAGCAGCTACGACAGGGTTGATACGCAGTATTTT.

As DNA, the CDR3 is TGTGCCAGCAGCCAAGATGCCATCTCCTACGAGCAGTACTTC. Translating it yields CASSQDAISYEQYF. J is TRBJ2-7 and V is TRBV3-1; D is unclear. The CDR3 is 14 residues long. The V gene's germline CDR1 is LGHDT and CDR2 YNNKEL (reference sequence). V was pared by 0 bases and J by 0 bases, with 6 bases between.

This clonotype was counted many times. V and J are TRBV7-9 and TRBJ2-7, with D unresolved. Germline-derived CDR1 and CDR2 are SEHNR and FQNEAQ (reference sequence). V was trimmed by 5 bases and J by 5 bases, leaving 22 bases between them. This CDR3 has 16 amino acids. CDR3 coding DNA: TGTGCCAGCAGCCGAGGAGCTGGCGGATTAACCCACGAGCAGTACTTC. It encodes CASSRGAGGLTHEQYF.

This clonotype was seen repeatedly, ten times or more. The V and J genes are TRBV20-1 and TRBJ2-3, with 9 bases fitting TRBD2. Germline CDR1 reads DFQATT; CDR2 reads SNEGSKA (reference sequence). The J segment lost 2 bases and the V segment lost 1 base, leaving 10 bases of the junction unmatched. This CDR3 spans 17 amino acids. This CDR3 is CSARAPATSGNTDTQYF. Here the CDR3 DNA reads TGCAGTGCTAGAGCTCCCGCGACTAGCGGAAACACAGATACGCAGTATTTT.

This clonotype was counted at least ten times. The chain couples TRBV5-6 to TRBJ1-5; TRBD1 matches at 9 bases. The CDR3 totals 14 residues. Trimming took 2 bases from V and 11 from J; bases not matched to a gene: 8. Germline lookup yields CDR1 SGHDT and CDR2 YYEEEE. CDR3 nucleotide sequence: TGTGCCAGCAGCTTTCGGGACAGGGTTCTGACCCAGCATTTT. Translation: CASSFRDRVLTQHF.

In its sample, this clonotype was seen many times. The V call is TRBV20-1, the J call TRBJ1-1; weak D call: TRBD1 (5 bases). V dropped 2 bases and J dropped 1 base, with 11 bases sitting between them. Germline loops: CDR1 DFQATT, CDR2 SNEGSKA (reference sequence). The CDR3 consists of 14 residues. CDR3 nucleotides: TGCAGTGCTAGAAACAGGCTGACGAACACTGAAGCTTTCTTT. It yields the protein CSARNRLTNTEAFF.

This clonotype was recorded at least ten times. The chain is built from TRBV7-9 and TRBJ2-2; 10 bases agree with TRBD1. Germline CDR1 and CDR2: SEHNR and FQNEAQ (reference sequence). V was pared by 5 bases and J by 7 bases, with 7 bases of the junction left unmatched. CDR3 size: 15 residues. The CDR3 nucleotides read TGTGCCAGCAGCAACCCGGGACAGGGGTACGGGGAGCTGTTTTTT. Protein sequence: CASSNPGQGYGELFF.

This clonotype was recorded at least ten times. V is TRBV5-1 and J is TRBJ2-2; D is possibly TRBD2 (6 bases). Germline CDR1 reads SGHRS; CDR2 reads YFSETQ. The CDR3 length is 13 residues. Trimming pared 6 bases from V and 6 bases from J, leaving 12 bases between. The CDR3 DNA follows: TGCGCCAGCACAACTAGCCCGCCCGGGGAGCTGTTTTTT. Residues: CASTTSPPGELFF.

This clonotype was counted many times. The chain joins TRBV20-1 to TRBJ2-2; 11 nucleotides match TRBD2. The V and J ends lost 4 bases and 2 bases, in that order; junction bases with no gene match: 12. CDR3 size: 18 residues. Germline-derived CDR1 and CDR2 are DFQATT and SNEGSKA (reference sequence). Here the CDR3 reads CSAITSGSREDNTGELFF. CDR3 nucleotides: TGCAGTGCTATCACTAGCGGGAGCCGCGAGGATAACACCGGGGAGCTGTTTTTT.

This clonotype was observed many times. The genes are TRBV10-3 and TRBJ2-1; 7 nucleotides line up with TRBD2. Germline V lookup: CDR1 ENHRY, CDR2 SYGVKD. The CDR3 spans 15 residues. Trimming cost V 6 bases and J 6 bases; bases outside gene matches: 11. The DNA for the CDR3 is TGTGCCATCAGGTCGTCGCGGGAGAATTCCAATGAGCAGTTCTTC. This sequence encodes CAIRSSRENSNEQFF.

The chain combines TRBV20-1 with TRBJ1-1, with D hard to call. The CDR3 totals 15 residues. Germline loops: CDR1 DFQATT, CDR2 SNEGSKA (reference sequence). V gave up 3 bases and J gave up 4 bases, with 18 bases separating them. The CDR3 bases are TGCAGTGCTAGTCCTGCGGGTTCCGGAACCACTGAAGCTTTCTTT. Amino acid sequence: CSASPAGSGTTEAFF.